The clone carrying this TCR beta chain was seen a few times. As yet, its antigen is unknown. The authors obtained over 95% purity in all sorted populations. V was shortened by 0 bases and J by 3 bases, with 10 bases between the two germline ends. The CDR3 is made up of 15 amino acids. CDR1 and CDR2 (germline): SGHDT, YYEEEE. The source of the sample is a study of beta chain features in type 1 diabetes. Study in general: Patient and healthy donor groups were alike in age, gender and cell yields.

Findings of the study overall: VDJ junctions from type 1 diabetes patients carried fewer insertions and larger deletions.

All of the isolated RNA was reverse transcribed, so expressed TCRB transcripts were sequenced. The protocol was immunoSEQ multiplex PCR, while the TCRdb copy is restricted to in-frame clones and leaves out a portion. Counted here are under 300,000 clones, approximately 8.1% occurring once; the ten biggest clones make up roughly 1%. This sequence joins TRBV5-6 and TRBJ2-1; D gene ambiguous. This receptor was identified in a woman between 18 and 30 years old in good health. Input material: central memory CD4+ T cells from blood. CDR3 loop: CASSLVGWSYNEQFF. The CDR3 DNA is TGTGCCAGCAGCTTGGTCGGGTGGAGCTACAATGAGCAGTTCTTC.